This T cell receptor beta chain was recovered during a study of metastatic and nonmetastatic thyroid tumors. Study overall: Samples came from malignant and benign thyroid patients, and repertoires were compared across blood and tumor or nodule tissue.

This CDR3 has 17 residues. V shed 4 bases and J 4 bases; nucleotides not matched to a gene: 11. Per the germline V gene, CDR1 is SGHTA and CDR2 is FQGNSA. Study observations and caveats: In both blood and tumor samples, TCR beta diversity was reported significantly higher for malignant than benign nodules.

In the case of this clone: Its antigen remains unidentified.

The entire patient cohort was treatment-naive prior to thyroid surgery. Methods used by the authors: For papillary thyroid cancer, a distant-metastasis classifier was constructed from CDR3 differences observed across clinicopathological groups. TCRdb re-called the PCR reads via MiXCR. TCRdb assigned the V and J calls; the authors' analysis was not used. The sample lists approximately 21,000 clones, approximately 20% occurring once. The chain carries TRBV7-2 and TRBJ2-5; 11 positions agree with TRBD2. Sequencing used blood. The receptor comes from a female donor with papillary thyroid cancer or a benign thyroid nodule (not recorded which). Some clones in this sample may be carry-over from other donors' samples. CDR3 coding DNA: TGTGCCAGCAGCTCGGTGACTTTAGCGGGAGGGGGAGAGACCCAGTACTTC. Translating gives CASSSVTLAGGGETQYF. The whole variable domain, filled in from reference TRBV7-2 and TRBJ2-5, reads GAGVSQSPSNKVTEKGKDVELRCDPISGHTALYWYRQSLGQGLEFLIYFQGNSAPDKSGLPSDRFSAERTGGSVSTLTIQRTQQEDSAVYLCASSSVTLAGGGETQYFGPGTRLLVL.